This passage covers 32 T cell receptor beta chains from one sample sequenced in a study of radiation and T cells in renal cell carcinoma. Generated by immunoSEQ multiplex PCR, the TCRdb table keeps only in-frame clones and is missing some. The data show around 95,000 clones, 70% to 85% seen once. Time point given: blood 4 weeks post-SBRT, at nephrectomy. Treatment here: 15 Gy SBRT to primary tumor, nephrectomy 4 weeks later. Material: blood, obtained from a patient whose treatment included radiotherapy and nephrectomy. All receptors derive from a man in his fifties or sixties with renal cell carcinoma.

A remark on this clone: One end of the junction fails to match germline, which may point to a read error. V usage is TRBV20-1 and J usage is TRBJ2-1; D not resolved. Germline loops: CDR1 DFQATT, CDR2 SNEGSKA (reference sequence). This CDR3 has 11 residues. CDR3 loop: CSARADNEQFF. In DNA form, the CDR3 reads TGCAGTGCGAGAGCTGACAATGAGCAGTTCTTC.

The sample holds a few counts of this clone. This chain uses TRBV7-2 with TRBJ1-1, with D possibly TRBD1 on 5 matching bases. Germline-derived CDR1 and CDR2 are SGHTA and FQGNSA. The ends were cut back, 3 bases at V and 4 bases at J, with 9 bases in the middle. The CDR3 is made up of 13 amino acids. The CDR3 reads CASSFPGGTEAFF. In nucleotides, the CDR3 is TGTGCCAGCAGCTTCCCGGGGGGCACTGAAGCTTTCTTT.

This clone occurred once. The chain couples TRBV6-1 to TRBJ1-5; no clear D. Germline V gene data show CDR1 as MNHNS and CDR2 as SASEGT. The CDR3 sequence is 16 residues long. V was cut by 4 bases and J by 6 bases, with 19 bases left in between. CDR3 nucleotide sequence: TGTGCCAGCAGTGCCTTGATTTCGGTTGCAGGTCAGCCCCAGCATTTT. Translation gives CASSALISVAGQPQHF.

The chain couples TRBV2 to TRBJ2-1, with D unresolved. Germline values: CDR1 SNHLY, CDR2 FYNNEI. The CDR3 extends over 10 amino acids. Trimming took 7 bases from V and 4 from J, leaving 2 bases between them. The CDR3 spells CASKYNEQFF. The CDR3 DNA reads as TGTGCCAGCAAATACAATGAGCAGTTCTTC.

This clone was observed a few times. CDR3 sequence: CASSRSGQGTGELFF. CDR3 sequence (DNA): TGCGCCAGCAGCCGCTCGGGACAGGGCACCGGGGAGCTGTTTTTT. This sequence joins TRBV5-1 and TRBJ2-2, with 9 nucleotides matching TRBD1. The CDR3 consists of 15 residues. CDR1 SGHRS and CDR2 YFSETQ come from the germline V gene. Germline trimming cut 4 bases from V and 4 bases from J; bases unmatched to any gene: 5.

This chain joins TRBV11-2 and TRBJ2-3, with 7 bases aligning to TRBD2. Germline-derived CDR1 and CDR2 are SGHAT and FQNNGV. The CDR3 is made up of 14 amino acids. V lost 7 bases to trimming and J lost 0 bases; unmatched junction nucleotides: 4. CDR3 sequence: CASIGSGSTDTQYF. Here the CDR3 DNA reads TGTGCCAGCATCGGTAGCGGGAGCACAGATACGCAGTATTTT.

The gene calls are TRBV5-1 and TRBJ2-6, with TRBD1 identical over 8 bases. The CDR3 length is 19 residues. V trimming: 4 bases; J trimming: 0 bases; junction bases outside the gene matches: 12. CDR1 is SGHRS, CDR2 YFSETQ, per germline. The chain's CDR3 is CASSERGQGYLSGANVLTF. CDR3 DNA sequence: TGCGCCAGCAGCGAAAGAGGACAGGGCTATCTCTCTGGGGCCAACGTCCTGACTTTC.

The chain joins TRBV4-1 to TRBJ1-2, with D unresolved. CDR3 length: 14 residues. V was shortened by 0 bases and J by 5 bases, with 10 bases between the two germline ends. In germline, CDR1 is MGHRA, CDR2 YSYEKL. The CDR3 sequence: CASSQDPGPYGYTF. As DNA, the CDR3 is TGCGCCAGCAGCCAAGATCCAGGTCCGTATGGCTACACCTTC.

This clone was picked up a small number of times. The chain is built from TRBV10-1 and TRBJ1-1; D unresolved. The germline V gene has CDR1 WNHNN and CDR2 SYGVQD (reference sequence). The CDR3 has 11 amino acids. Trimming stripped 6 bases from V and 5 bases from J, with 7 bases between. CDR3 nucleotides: TGCGCCAGCAGACAGCGGACTGAAGCTTTCTTT. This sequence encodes CASRQRTEAFF.

The CDR3 sequence is CAWNPDRDRGGYTF. In nucleotides, the CDR3 is TGTGCCTGGAACCCCGACCGGGACAGGGGTGGCTACACCTTC. The gene calls are TRBV30 and TRBJ1-2; 10 bases are a match to TRBD1. The CDR3 covers 14 residues. The trim removed 4 bases at V and 7 bases at J, leaving 9 bases unmatched. The germline CDR1 and CDR2 sequences are GTSNPN and SVGIG (reference sequence).

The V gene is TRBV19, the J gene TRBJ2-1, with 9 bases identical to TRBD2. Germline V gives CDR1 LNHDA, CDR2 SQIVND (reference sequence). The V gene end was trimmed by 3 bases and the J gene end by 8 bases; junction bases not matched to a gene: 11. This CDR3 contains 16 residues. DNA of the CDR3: TGTGCCAGTAGTATTGGAGCAGCGGGAGGTCGGGATGAGCAGTTCTTC. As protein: CASSIGAAGGRDEQFF.

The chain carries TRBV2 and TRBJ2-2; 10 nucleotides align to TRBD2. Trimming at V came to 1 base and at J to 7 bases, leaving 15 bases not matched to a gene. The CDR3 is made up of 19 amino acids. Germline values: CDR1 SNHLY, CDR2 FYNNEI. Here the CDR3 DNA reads TGTGCCAGCAGTGAAGTTTGGGAGCGCAGCGGGAGGGCCTTCGGGGAGCTGTTTTTT. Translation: CASSEVWERSGRAFGELFF.

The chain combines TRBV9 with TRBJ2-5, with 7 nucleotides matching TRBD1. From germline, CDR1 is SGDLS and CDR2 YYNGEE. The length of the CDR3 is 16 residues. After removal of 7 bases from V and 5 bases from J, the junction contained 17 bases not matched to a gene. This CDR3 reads CASGGKGTAAGETQYF. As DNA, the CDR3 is TGTGCCAGCGGAGGAAAAGGGACAGCAGCTGGGGAGACCCAGTACTTC.

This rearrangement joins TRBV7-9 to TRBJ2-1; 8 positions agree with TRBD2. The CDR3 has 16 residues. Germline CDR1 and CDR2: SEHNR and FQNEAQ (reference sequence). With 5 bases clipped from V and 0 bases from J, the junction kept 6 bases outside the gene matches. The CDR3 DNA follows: TGTGCCAGCAGCCCACCGGGACTAGTCTCCTACAATGAGCAGTTCTTC. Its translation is CASSPPGLVSYNEQFF.

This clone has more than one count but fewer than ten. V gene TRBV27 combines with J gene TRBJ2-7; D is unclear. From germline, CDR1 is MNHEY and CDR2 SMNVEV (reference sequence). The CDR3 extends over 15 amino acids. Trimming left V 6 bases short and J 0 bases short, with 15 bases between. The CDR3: CASRGFVGNSYEQYF. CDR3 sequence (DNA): TGTGCCAGCAGAGGGTTTGTTGGAAACTCCTACGAGCAGTACTTC.

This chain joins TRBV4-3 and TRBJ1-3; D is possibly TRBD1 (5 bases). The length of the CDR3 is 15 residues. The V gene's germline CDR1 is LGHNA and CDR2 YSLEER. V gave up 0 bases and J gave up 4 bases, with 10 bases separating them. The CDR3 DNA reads TGCGCCAGCAGCCAAGATCTACAGGTCGGAAACACCATATATTTT. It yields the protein CASSQDLQVGNTIYF.

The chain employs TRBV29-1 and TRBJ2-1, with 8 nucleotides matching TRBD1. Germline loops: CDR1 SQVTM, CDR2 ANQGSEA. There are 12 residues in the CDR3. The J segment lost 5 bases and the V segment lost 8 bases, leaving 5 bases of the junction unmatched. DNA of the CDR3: TGCAGCTCCGACAGGGGCGACAATGAGCAGTTCTTC. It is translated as CSSDRGDNEQFF.

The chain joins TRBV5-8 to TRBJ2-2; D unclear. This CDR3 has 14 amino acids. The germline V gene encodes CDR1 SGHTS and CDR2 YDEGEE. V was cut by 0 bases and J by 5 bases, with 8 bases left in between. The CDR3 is CASSLVASTGELFF. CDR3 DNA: TGTGCCAGCAGCTTGGTTGCCTCTACCGGGGAGCTGTTTTTT.

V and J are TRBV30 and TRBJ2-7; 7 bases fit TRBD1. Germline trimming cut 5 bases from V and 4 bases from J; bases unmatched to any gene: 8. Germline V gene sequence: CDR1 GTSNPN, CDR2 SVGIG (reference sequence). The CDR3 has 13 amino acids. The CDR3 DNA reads TGTGCCTGGGGGCAGGGGGTAAGGTACGAGCAGTACTTC. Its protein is CAWGQGVRYEQYF.

The DNA for the CDR3 is TGTGCCAGCTCACACAGGGGGCTGGCAACTAATGAAAAACTGTTTTTT. Protein product: CASSHRGLATNEKLFF. The rearrangement links TRBV2 to TRBJ1-4; 9 bases align to TRBD1. The V gene end was trimmed by 8 bases and the J gene end by 0 bases; junction bases not matched to a gene: 7. The CDR3 contains 16 residues. Germline CDR1 and CDR2: SNHLY and FYNNEI.

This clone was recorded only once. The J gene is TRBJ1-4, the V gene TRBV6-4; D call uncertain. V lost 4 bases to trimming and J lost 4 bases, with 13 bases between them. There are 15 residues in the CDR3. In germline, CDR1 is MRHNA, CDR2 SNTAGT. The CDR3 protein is CASSVNGRVNEKLFF. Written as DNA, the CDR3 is TGTGCCAGCAGTGTCAACGGACGGGTTAATGAAAAACTGTTTTTT.

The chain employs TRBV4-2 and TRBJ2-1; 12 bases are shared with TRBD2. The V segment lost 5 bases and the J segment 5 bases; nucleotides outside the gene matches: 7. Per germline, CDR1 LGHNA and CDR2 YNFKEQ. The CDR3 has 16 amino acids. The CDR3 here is CASSSLAGGENNEQFF. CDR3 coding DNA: TGTGCCAGCAGCTCACTAGCGGGAGGTGAGAACAATGAGCAGTTCTTC.

The CDR3 loop reads CASRRTRAQETQYF. CDR3 bases: TGTGCCAGTCGAAGGACCCGGGCCCAAGAGACCCAGTACTTC. The chain combines TRBV2 with TRBJ2-5; D is uncertain. V lost 9 bases, J lost 1 base, and 15 bases lay in between. CDR1 is SNHLY, CDR2 FYNNEI, per germline. This CDR3 is built from 14 residues.

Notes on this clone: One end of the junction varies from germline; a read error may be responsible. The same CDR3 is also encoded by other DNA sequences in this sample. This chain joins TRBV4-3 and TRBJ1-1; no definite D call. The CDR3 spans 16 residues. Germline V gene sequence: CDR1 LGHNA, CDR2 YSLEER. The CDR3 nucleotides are TGCGCCAGCAGCCAGGGAGGCAGGAGCCCACACACTGAAGCCTTCTTT. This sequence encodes CASSQGGRSPHTEAFF.

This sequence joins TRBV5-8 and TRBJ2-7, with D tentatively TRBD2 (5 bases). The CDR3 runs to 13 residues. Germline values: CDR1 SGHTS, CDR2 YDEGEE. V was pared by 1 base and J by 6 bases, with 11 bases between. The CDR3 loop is CASSLKRAGEQYF. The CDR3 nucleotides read TGTGCCAGCAGCTTGAAGAGGGCTGGCGAGCAGTACTTC.

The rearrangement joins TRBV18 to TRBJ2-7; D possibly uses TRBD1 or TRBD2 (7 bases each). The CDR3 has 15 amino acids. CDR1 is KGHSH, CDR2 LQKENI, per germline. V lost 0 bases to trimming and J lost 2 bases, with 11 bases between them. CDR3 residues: CASSPPQGGTYEQYF. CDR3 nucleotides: TGTGCCAGCTCACCACCGCAGGGGGGGACCTACGAGCAGTACTTC.

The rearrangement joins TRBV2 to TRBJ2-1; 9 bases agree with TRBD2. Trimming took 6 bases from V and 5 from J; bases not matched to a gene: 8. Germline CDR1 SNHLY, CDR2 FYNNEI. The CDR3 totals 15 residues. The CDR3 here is CASRELAGHDNEQFF. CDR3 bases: TGTGCCAGCAGGGAACTAGCGGGCCATGACAATGAGCAGTTCTTC.

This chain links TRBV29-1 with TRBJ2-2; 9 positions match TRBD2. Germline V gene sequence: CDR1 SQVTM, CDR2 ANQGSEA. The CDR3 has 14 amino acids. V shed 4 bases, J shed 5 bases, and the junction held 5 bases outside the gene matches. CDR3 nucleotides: TGCAGCGTTGGGGGACTAGCCCAAACCGGGGAGCTGTTTTTT. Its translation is CSVGGLAQTGELFF.

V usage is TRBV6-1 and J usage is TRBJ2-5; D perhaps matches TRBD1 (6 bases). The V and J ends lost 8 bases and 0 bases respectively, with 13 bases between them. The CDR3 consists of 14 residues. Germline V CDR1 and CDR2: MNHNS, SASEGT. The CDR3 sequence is CASAVWTDQETQYF. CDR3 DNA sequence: TGTGCCAGCGCTGTATGGACAGACCAAGAGACCCAGTACTTC.

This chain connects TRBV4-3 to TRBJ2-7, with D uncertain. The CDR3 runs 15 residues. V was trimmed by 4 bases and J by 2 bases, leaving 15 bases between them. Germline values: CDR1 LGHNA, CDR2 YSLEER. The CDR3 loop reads CASSRSPAPTYEQYF. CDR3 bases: TGCGCCAGCAGCCGAAGCCCGGCGCCTACCTACGAGCAGTACTTC.

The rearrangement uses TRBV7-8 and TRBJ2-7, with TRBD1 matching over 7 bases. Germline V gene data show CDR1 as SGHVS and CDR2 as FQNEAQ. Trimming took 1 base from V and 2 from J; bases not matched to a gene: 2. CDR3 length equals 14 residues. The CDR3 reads CASSLERGPYEQYF. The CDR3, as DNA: TGTGCCAGCAGCTTAGAAAGGGGGCCCTACGAGCAGTACTTC.

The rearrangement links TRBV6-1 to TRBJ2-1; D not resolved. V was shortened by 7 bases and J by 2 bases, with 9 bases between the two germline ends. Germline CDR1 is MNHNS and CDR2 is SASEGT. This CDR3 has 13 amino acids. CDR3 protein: CASKEYPYNEQFF. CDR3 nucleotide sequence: TGTGCCAGCAAGGAGTATCCCTACAATGAGCAGTTCTTC.